Detailed here is one T cell receptor (beta chain). No antigen is known for it. These data come from a study of cytomegalovirus exposure and HLA in healthy donors. General observations from the study: As a later analysis showed, a missense DCLRE1C variant was linked to trimming of TCR beta V- and J-genes. An analysis that came later showed most CMV-associated TCR beta chains appearing HLA-restricted.

Use of 60 Vbeta and 13 Jbeta primers characterized the PCR. Authors' analysis steps: In a later analysis, 75 million to 95 million unique TCR beta chains included roughly 11 million shared by two or more donors. This table comes from immunoSEQ multiplex PCR, and its TCRdb copy is limited to in-frame clones, with some not included. V and J calls and clone size are given by that table; D and trimming were obtained from the DNA. The repertoire holds 170,000 or so clones, with 60% to 85% as singletons. V was pared by 4 bases and J by 13 bases, with 6 bases of the junction left unmatched. The germline CDR1 and CDR2 sequences are SGHTS and YDEGEE. This CDR3 is built from 11 residues.

The V call is TRBV5-8, the J call TRBJ2-7, with TRBD1 matching over 9 bases. Specimen: PBMCs. This TCR came from a young woman in good health and CMV-seronegative. DNA of the CDR3: TGTGCCAGCAGCCTCCACAGGGGGCAATACTTC. This translates into CASSLHRGQYF.